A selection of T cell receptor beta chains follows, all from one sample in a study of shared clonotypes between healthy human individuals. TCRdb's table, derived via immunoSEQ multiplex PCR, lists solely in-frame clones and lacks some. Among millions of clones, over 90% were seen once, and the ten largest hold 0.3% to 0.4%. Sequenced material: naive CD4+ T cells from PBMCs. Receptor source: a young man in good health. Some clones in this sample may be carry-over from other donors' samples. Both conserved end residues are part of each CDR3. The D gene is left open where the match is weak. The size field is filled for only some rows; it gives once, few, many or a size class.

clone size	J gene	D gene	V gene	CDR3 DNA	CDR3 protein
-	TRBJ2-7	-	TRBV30	TGTGCCTGGAGCGGGGAGAGGGACGATGGGTCCTACGAGCAGTACTTC	CAWSGERDDGSYEQYF
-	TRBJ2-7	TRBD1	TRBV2	TGTGCCAGCAGTGAGACAGGGGCCCTTGAGTACTTC	CASSETGALEYF
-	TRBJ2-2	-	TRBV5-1	TGCGCCAGCAGCCGGGACTCGATAGCGTACGGGGAGCTGTTTTTT	CASSRDSIAYGELFF
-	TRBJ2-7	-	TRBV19	TGTGCCAGTAGCGCCGGGGCTGCCTACGAGCAGTACTTC	CASSAGAAYEQYF
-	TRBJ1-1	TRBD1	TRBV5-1	TGCGCCAGCACCGGGACAGGGACCATGAACACTGAAGCTTTCTTT	CASTGTGTMNTEAFF
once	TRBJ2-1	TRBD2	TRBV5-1	TGCGCCAGCAGTCAGCCAGGCGGGAGGGGTGAGCAGTTCTTC	CASSQPGGRGEQFF
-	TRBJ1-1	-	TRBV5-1	TGCGCCAGCAGCTTGCACGGGCCGAACACTGAAGCTTTCTTT	CASSLHGPNTEAFF
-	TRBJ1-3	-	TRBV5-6	TGTGCCAGCAGCTTTATCGCTGGAAACACCATATATTTT	CASSFIAGNTIYF
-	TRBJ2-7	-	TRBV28	TGTGCCAGCAGTCTCTATGGGACCTACGAGCAGTACTTC	CASSLYGTYEQYF
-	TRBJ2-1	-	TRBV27	TGTGCCAGCAGTCCCGGACTACCGACCTACAATGAGCAGTTCTTC	CASSPGLPTYNEQFF
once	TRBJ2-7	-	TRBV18	TGTGCCAGCTCACCCGGGCCCAGGGGCGGGGACGAGCAGTACTTC	CASSPGPRGGDEQYF
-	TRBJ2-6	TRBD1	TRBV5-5	TGTGCCAGCAGCAGGACAGGCCTTTCTGGGGCCAACGTCCTGACTTTC	CASSRTGLSGANVLTF
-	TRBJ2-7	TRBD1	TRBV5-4	TGTGCCAGCAGCTTGGCCCGAGGGGCAGGGGGCGCCTACGAGCAGTACTTC	CASSLARGAGGAYEQYF
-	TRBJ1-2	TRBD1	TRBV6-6	TGTGCCAGCAGCCATCGGGACAGGGGGGACGGCTACACCTTC	CASSHRDRGDGYTF
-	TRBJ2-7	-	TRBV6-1	TGTGCCAGCAGTGAAGGGGGGCTTCTGTACGAGCAGTACTTC	CASSEGGLLYEQYF
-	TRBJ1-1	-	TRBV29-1	TGCAGCGTTGTTCGTCAGGGTAACACTGAAGCTTTCTTT	CSVVRQGNTEAFF
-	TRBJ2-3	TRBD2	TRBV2	TGTGCCAGCAGGAGGTCGCGGTCTAGCGGGAGATTCACAGATACGCAGTATTTT	CASRRSRSSGRFTDTQYF
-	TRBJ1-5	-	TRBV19	TGTGCCAGTAGCCGAGGGGACGGCAATCAGCCCCAGCATTTT	CASSRGDGNQPQHF
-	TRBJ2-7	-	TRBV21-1	TGTGCCAGCAGCAAAGGTGGGACTCATCTTCACGAGCAGTACTTC	CASSKGGTHLHEQYF
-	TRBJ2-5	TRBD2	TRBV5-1	TGCGCCAGCAGATTGATCGGGACTAGCGAGGAGACCCAGTACTTC	CASRLIGTSEETQYF
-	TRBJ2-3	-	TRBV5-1	TGCGCCAGCAGCTTTGAGGGGAGCACAGATACGCAGTATTTT	CASSFEGSTDTQYF
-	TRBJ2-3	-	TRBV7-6	TGTGCCAGCAGCCTCAGACGGTCAACCGCTAGCACAGATACGCAGTATTTT	CASSLRRSTASTDTQYF
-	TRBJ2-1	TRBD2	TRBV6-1	TGTGCCAGCAGTGAAGTGGGGGGGGGCAATGAGCAGTTCTTC	CASSEVGGGNEQFF
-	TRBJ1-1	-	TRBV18	TGTGCCAGCTCACCACTCCCAGGGACGAACACTGAAGCTTTCTTT	CASSPLPGTNTEAFF
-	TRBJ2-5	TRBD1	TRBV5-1	TGCGCCAGCAGCTTAGGGACAGCTGAGGGGGAGACCCAGTACTTC	CASSLGTAEGETQYF
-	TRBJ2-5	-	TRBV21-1	TGTGCCAGCAGCAAGACAGGGAAAGAGACCCAGTACTTC	CASSKTGKETQYF
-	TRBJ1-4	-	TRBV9	TGTGCCAGCAGCCCCTGGCCGTGGGGTGAAAAACTGTTTTTT	CASSPWPWGEKLFF
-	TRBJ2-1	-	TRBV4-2	TGTGCCAGCAGCCCCGACAGTGGACGCACCTACAATGAGCAGTTCTTC	CASSPDSGRTYNEQFF
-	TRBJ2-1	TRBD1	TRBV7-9	TGTGCCAGCAGCTTAGAAGCGGTCAGGGGGCTGGCGCAGTTCTTC	CASSLEAVRGLAQFF
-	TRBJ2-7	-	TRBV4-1	TGCGCCAGCAGCCAAAATAGCGGCTCCTACGAGCAGTACTTC	CASSQNSGSYEQYF
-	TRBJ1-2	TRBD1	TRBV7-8	TGTGCCAGCAGCTTAGTCATTGGACAGGGGGCGTTAGGCTACACCTTC	CASSLVIGQGALGYTF
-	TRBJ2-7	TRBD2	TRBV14	TGTGCCAGCAGCCTCTGGGGACTAGCGGGAATCAACGAGCAGTACTTC	CASSLWGLAGINEQYF
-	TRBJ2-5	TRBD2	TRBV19	TGTGCCAGTAGTTCTGGCGGGAGGTTTGAGACCCAGTACTTC	CASSSGGRFETQYF
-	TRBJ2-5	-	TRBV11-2	TGTGCCAGCAGCGGCGGGACACTGCTGTACCAAGAGACCCAGTACTTC	CASSGGTLLYQETQYF
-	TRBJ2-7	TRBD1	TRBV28	TGTGCCAGCAGTCTCACAACCGGACAGGTCGAACAGTACTTC	CASSLTTGQVEQYF
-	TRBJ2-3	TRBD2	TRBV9	TGTGCCAGCAGCTTAAGACTAGCGGGAGGGGTTGGAGATACGCAGTATTTT	CASSLRLAGGVGDTQYF
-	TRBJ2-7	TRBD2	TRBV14	TGTGCCAGCAGCCATCCCCCGACGGGAGGTCCAGGCTACGAGCAGTACTTC	CASSHPPTGGPGYEQYF
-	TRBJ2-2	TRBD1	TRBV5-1	TGCGCCAGCAGCGGCCGCGCAGGGGGCACCGGGGAGCTGTTTTTT	CASSGRAGGTGELFF
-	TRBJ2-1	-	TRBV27	TGTGCCAGCAGTTTAGGGCGCAGCAATGAGCAGTTCTTC	CASSLGRSNEQFF
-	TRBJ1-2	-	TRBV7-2	TGTGCCAGCAGCTTAGCCTCGGAACAGGGCTATGGCTACACCTTC	CASSLASEQGYGYTF
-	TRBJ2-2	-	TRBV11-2	TGTGCCAGCAGCTTAGCGCAGGGATTGGCCGGGGAGCTGTTTTTT	CASSLAQGLAGELFF
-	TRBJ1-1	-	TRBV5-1	TGCGCCAGCAGCTTGATCACAGCGCAGAACACTGAAGCTTTCTTT	CASSLITAQNTEAFF
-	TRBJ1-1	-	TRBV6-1	TGTGCCAGCAGTGAGGAGGAGGGCACTGAAGCTTTCTTT	CASSEEEGTEAFF
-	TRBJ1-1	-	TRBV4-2	TGTGCCAGCAGCCAAGAGGGCAGGAAGGATGGGGGCACTGAAGCTTTCTTT	CASSQEGRKDGGTEAFF
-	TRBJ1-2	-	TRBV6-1	TGTGCCAGCAGTGCTCGGGACTATGGCTACACCTTC	CASSARDYGYTF
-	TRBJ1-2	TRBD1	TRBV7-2	TGTGCCAGCAGCTTAGTAGGGACAGGGGGCGCGGGTGGCTACACCTTC	CASSLVGTGGAGGYTF
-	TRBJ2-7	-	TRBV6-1	TGTGCCAGCAGTGAGGTCGTCTACGAGCAGTACTTC	CASSEVVYEQYF
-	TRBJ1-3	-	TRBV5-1	TGCGCCAGCAGCTATTCGACAGCCTTGGCTGGAAACACCATATATTTT	CASSYSTALAGNTIYF
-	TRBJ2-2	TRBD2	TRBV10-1	TGCGCCAGCAGTGATACCTCCCGGACTAGCGGCGGGACCGGGGAGCTGTTTTTT	CASSDTSRTSGGTGELFF
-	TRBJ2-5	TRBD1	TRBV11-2	TGTGCCAGCAGCCCCATAAGGGGGCGCGGGGAGACCCAGTACTTC	CASSPIRGRGETQYF
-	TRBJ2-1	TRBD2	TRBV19	TGTGCCATTGGGGGGTCTAGCGGGAGTCGGTACAATGAGCAGTTCTTC	CAIGGSSGSRYNEQFF
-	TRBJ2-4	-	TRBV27	TGTGCCAGCAGTTTAGCATCCACAGGGGCCAAAAACATTCAGTACTTC	CASSLASTGAKNIQYF